The entry below describes one T cell receptor (beta chain). Its antigen remains unidentified. The data were taken from a study of cytomegalovirus exposure and HLA in healthy donors. Measured with immunoSEQ multiplex PCR; TCRdb has only the in-frame clones, and not every one. The sample shows 160,000 or so clones, around 89% of them seen only once. Germline V gene lookup returns CDR1 MDHEN and CDR2 SYDVKM. Trimming pared 8 bases from V and 0 bases from J, leaving 20 bases between. This CDR3 contains 17 residues. Study observations and caveats: A few CMV-associated chains were confirmed in vitro to be specific for CMV antigens.

The sequenced material came from PBMCs. The J gene is TRBJ2-1, the V gene TRBV28; TRBD2 is a possible D gene (6 bases). The source is a man younger than 35 in good health and CMV-seronegative. The DNA for the CDR3 is TGTGCCAGCTTTCCATCGGGACTTCTTAGCTCCTACAATGAGCAGTTCTTC. This encodes CASFPSGLLSSYNEQFF.